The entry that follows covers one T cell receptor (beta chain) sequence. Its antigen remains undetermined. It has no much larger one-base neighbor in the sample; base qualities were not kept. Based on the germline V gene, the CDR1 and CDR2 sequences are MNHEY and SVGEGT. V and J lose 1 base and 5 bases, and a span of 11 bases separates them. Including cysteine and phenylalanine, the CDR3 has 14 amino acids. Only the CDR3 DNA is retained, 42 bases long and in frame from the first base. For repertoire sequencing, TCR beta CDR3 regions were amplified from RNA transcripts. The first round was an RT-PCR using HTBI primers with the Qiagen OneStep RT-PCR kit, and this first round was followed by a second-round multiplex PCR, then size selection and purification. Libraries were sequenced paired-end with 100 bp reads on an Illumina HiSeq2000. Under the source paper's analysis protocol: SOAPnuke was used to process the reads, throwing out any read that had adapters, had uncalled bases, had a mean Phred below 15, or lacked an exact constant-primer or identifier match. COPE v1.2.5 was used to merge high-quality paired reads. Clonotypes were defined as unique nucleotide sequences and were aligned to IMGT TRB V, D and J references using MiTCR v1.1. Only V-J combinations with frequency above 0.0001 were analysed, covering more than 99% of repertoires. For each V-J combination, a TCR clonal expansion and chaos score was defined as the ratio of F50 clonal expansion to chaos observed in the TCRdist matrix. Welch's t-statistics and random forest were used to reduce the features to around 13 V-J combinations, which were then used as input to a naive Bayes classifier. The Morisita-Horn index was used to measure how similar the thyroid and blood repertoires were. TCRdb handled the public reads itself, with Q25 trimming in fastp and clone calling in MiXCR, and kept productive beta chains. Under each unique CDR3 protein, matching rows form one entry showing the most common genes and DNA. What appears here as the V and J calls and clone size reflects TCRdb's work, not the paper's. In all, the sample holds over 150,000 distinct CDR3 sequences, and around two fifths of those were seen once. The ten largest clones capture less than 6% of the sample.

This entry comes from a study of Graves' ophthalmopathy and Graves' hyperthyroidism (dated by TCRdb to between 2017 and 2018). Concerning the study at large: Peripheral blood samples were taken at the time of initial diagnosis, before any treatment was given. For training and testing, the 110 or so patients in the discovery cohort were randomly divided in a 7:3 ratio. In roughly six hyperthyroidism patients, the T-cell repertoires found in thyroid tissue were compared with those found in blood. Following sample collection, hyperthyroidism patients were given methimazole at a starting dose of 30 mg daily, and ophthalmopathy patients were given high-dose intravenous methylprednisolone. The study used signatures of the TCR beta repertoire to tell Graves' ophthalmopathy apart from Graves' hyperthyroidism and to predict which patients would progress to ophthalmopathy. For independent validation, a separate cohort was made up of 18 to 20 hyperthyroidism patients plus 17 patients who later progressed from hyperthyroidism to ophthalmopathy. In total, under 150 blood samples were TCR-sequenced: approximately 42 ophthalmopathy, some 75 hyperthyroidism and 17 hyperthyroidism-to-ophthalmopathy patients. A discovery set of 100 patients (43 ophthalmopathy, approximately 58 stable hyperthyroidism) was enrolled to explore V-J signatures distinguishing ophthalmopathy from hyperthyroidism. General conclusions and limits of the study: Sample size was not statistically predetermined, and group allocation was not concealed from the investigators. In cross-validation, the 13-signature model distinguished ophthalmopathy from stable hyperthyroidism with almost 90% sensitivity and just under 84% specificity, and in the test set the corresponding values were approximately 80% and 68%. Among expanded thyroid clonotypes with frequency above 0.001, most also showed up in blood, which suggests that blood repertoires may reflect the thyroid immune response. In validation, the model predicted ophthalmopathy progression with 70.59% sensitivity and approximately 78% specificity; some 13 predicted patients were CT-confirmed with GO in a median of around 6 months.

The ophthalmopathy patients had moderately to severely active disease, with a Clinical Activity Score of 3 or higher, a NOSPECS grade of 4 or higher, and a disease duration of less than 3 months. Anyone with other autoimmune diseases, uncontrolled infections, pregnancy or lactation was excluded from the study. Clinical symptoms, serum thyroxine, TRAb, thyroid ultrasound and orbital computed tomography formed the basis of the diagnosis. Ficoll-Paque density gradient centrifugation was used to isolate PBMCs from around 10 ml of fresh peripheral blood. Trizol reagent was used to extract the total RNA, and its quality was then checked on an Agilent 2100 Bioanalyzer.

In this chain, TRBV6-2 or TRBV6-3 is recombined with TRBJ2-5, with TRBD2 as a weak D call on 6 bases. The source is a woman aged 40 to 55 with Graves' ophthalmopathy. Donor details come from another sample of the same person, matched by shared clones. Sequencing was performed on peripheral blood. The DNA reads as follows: TGTGCCAGCAGTTACTTCGCGGGACGCGAGACCCAGTACTTC. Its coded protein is CASSYFAGRETQYF.